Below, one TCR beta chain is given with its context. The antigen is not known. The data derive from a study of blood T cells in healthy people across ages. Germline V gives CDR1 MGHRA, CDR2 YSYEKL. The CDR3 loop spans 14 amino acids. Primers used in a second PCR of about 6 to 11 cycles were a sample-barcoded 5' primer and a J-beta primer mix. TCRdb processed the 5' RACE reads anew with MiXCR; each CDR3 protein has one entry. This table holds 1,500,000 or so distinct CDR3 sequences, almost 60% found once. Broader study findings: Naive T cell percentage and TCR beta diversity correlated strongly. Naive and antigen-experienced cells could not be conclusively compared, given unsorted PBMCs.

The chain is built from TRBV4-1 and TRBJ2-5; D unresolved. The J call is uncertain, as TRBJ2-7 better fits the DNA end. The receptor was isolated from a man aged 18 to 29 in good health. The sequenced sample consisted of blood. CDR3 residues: CASSQDLYFYEQYF. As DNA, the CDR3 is TGCGCCAGCAGCCAAGATCTCTATTTCTACGAGCAGTACTTC.